This T cell receptor (beta chain) was sequenced during a study of cytomegalovirus exposure and HLA in healthy donors. Primers for the PCR totalled 60 Vbeta and 13 Jbeta. Clones were read by immunoSEQ multiplex PCR, and TCRdb kept only the in-frame ones, dropping some. The sample has 120,000 to 150,000 clones. Sampled while nominally healthy, donors likely had unrecorded immune exposures. V shed 5 bases, J shed 3 bases, and the junction held 7 bases outside the gene matches. The germline CDR1 and CDR2 sequences are SEHNR and FQNEAQ (reference sequence). This CDR3 contains 15 residues. The chain joins TRBV7-9 to TRBJ2-7, with TRBD2 matching 10 bases. The sequence derives from a woman in her forties or fifties in good health and CMV-seronegative. The sequencing sample was made of PBMCs. The CDR3 is CASSGASGSDYEQYF. DNA for the CDR3: TGTGCCAGCAGCGGTGCTAGCGGGAGTGACTACGAGCAGTACTTC.